These 17 T cell receptor beta chains came from one sample sequenced in a study of T cell responses to AZD1222 COVID-19 vaccine. Profiling relied on immunoSEQ multiplex PCR, and the TCRdb table lists in-frame clones only, not all of them. The table shows approximately 110,000 clones, with more than 85% occurring only once. The material sequenced was peripheral blood, taken on day 0 of AZD1222 vaccination. These receptors came from an adult in good health.

The genes are TRBV19 and TRBJ1-4; 11 bases agree with TRBD1. This CDR3 has 17 residues. Germline CDR1 reads LNHDA; CDR2 reads SQIVND (reference sequence). V shed 9 bases and J 0 bases; nucleotides not matched to a gene: 9. The DNA for the CDR3 is TGTGCCAGCATGGACAGGGGGCCTTCCTCAACTAATGAAAAACTGTTTTTT. Its translation is CASMDRGPSSTNEKLFF.

The J gene is TRBJ2-7, the V gene TRBV7-6, with no clear D. CDR3 length: 13 residues. Germline-derived CDR1 and CDR2 are SGHVS and FNYEAQ. V lost 2 bases and J lost 1, with 6 bases in between. The CDR3 DNA reads as TGTGCCAGCAGCTTAAGGCGGTCCTACGAGCAGTACTTC. Translating gives CASSLRRSYEQYF.

The chain carries TRBV20-1 and TRBJ1-3; no definite D call. With 6 bases removed from V and 3 bases from J, the gap between germline ends came to 3 bases. CDR3 length: 10 residues. In germline, CDR1 is DFQATT, CDR2 SNEGSKA (reference sequence). CDR3 protein: CSASGNTIYF. The CDR3 DNA reads TGCAGTGCCAGTGGAAACACCATATATTTT.

V usage is TRBV7-2 and J usage is TRBJ1-4; weak D call: TRBD1 (5 bases). Between the trimmed V and J ends, which lost 5 bases and 7 bases, there was a span of 23 bases. This CDR3 comprises 17 residues. Germline CDR1 is SGHTA and CDR2 is FQGNSA. The CDR3 protein is CASSPRRGDRIGEKLFF. The CDR3 DNA reads as TGTGCCAGCAGCCCCAGGAGGGGAGACAGAATTGGTGAAAAACTGTTTTTT.

This chain connects TRBV7-2 to TRBJ2-7; D possibly matches TRBD1 or TRBD2 (5 bases each). CDR1 SGHTA and CDR2 FQGNSA come from the germline V gene. Trimming stripped 1 base from V and 2 bases from J, with 12 bases between. This CDR3 is built from 15 residues. The DNA of the CDR3 is TGTGCCAGCAGCTTAGTACCGCAGGGACCCTACGAGCAGTACTTC. Protein product: CASSLVPQGPYEQYF.

V and J are TRBV7-2 and TRBJ2-7; D possibly corresponds to TRBD1 (5 bases). CDR3 length: 13 residues. Germline CDR1 and CDR2: SGHTA and FQGNSA. Trimming stripped 1 base from V and 3 bases from J, with 7 bases between. The CDR3 DNA reads TGTGCCAGCAGCTTAGACAGGTTCTACGAGCAGTACTTC. Encoded protein: CASSLDRFYEQYF. Filled out from reference TRBV7-2 and TRBJ2-7, the complete variable domain reads GAGVSQSPSNKVTEKGKDVELRCDPISGHTALYWYRQSLGQGLEFLIYFQGNSAPDKSGLPSDRFSAERTGGSVSTLTIQRTQQEDSAVYLCASSLDRFYEQYFGPGTRLTVT.

The V call is TRBV15, the J call TRBJ2-7, with 9 bases that match TRBD1. J gave up 5 bases and V 1 base, and 3 bases lay outside the gene matches. The CDR3 extends over 14 amino acids. Germline lookup yields CDR1 LNHNV and CDR2 YYDKDF (reference sequence). CDR3 coding DNA: TGTGCCACCAGCAGAGGGGACAGGGACCACGAGCAGTACTTC. Protein sequence: CATSRGDRDHEQYF.

This clone was seen only once. The chain combines TRBV7-2 with TRBJ2-3; 11 bases line up with TRBD2. Germline V lookup: CDR1 SGHTA, CDR2 FQGNSA. Trimming cost V 6 bases and J 5 bases; bases outside gene matches: 7. This CDR3 is built from 15 residues. DNA for the CDR3: TGTGCCAGCAGGATAGCGGGAGGGGGGGGAGATACGCAGTATTTT. Residues: CASRIAGGGGDTQYF.

The V call is TRBV9, the J call TRBJ1-1; TRBD1 matches 10 bases. The CDR3 has 16 amino acids. Germline CDR1 reads SGDLS; CDR2 reads YYNGEE. The J segment lost 3 bases and the V segment lost 4 bases, leaving 9 bases of the junction unmatched. This CDR3 reads CASSPGTGVGYTEAFF. In DNA form, the CDR3 reads TGTGCCAGCAGCCCCGGGACAGGGGTTGGGTACACTGAAGCTTTCTTT. Supplemented by reference TRBV9 and TRBJ1-1, the full variable domain reads DSGVTQTPKHLITATGQRVTLRCSPRSGDLSVYWYQQSLDQGLQFLIQYYNGEERAKGNILERFSAQQFPDLHSELNLSSLELGDSALYFCASSPGTGVGYTEAFFGQGTRLTVV.

V usage is TRBV10-3 and J usage is TRBJ2-6; the match to TRBD1 covers 7 bases. The germline V gene has CDR1 ENHRY and CDR2 SYGVKD. The CDR3 is 15 amino acids. V lost 6 bases, J lost 4 bases, and 6 bases stayed unmatched. The chain's CDR3 is CAIRTGLLGANVLTF. The CDR3 DNA is TGTGCCATCAGGACAGGGCTATTAGGGGCCAACGTCCTGACTTTC.

The chain has TRBV10-3 and TRBJ1-3; a weak D match, TRBD1 (6 bases). Trimming shortened V by 4 bases and J by 6 bases, and 10 bases separated the two germline ends. This CDR3 has 13 amino acids. Germline V lookup: CDR1 ENHRY, CDR2 SYGVKD. The CDR3 DNA is TGTGCCATCAGTGCAGGGGAGAAAAACACCATATATTTT. It translates to CAISAGEKNTIYF.

The J gene is TRBJ2-2, the V gene TRBV29-1; 7 bases fit TRBD1. The length of the CDR3 is 13 residues. J lost 7 bases, V lost 4 bases, and 6 bases had no gene match. Per the germline V gene, CDR1 is SQVTM and CDR2 is ANQGSEA. DNA of the CDR3: TGCAGCGTTGGGGACAGTCGCGGCGGGGAGCTGTTTTTT. Its protein is CSVGDSRGGELFF.

J is TRBJ2-7 and V is TRBV19, with D tentatively TRBD1 or TRBD2 (5 bases each). The CDR3 spans 13 residues. V shed 11 bases and J shed 2 bases, with 16 bases lying between them. Germline CDR1 is LNHDA and CDR2 is SQIVND (reference sequence). This chain's CDR3 is CASSRGLTYEQYF. CDR3 DNA sequence: TGTGCCTCTAGTCGGGGCCTCACCTACGAGCAGTACTTC.

The genes are TRBV12-3 or TRBV12-4 and TRBJ1-5, with D uncertain. The V end was cut by 3 bases, the J end by 0 bases, with 3 bases between. The CDR3 length is 13 residues. The CDR3 reads CASSLGSNQPQHF. The CDR3 nucleotides are TGTGCCAGCAGTTTGGGTAGCAATCAGCCCCAGCATTTT.

The J gene is TRBJ2-4, the V gene TRBV2; D is perhaps TRBD1 (5 bases). V was trimmed by 1 base and J by 8 bases, leaving 12 bases between them. Germline assignment: CDR1 SNHLY and CDR2 FYNNEI. The CDR3 spans 14 residues. The CDR3 DNA is TGTGCCAGCAGTGAAGGGGGCAGGGCCCACATTCAGTACTTC. This translates into CASSEGGRAHIQYF. The complete variable domain, with remaining parts taken from reference TRBV2 and TRBJ2-4, reads EPEVTQTPSHQVTQMGQEVILRCVPISNHLYFYWYRQILGQKVEFLVSFYNNEISEKSEIFDDQFSVERPDGSNFTLKIRSTKLEDSAMYFCASSEGGRAHIQYFGAGTRLSVL.

The CDR3 bases are TGTGCCAGTACCCTGGACAGGAACACTGAAGCTTTCTTT. It translates to CASTLDRNTEAFF. J is TRBJ1-1 and V is TRBV19; D possibly corresponds to TRBD1 (6 bases). The CDR3 is made up of 13 amino acids. Trimming stripped 7 bases from V and 1 base from J, with 10 bases between. From germline, CDR1 is LNHDA and CDR2 SQIVND (reference sequence).

This clone has only one observation. This sequence joins TRBV30 and TRBJ1-1; D ambiguous. Trimming removed 1 base at V and 3 bases at J, with 15 bases between. Germline V gene sequence: CDR1 GTSNPN, CDR2 SVGIG (reference sequence). This CDR3 has 15 residues. This CDR3 is CAWSAGPYGDTEAFF. The DNA of the CDR3 is TGTGCCTGGAGTGCAGGCCCCTACGGGGACACTGAAGCTTTCTTT.